This T cell receptor beta chain is from a study of T cells after yellow fever vaccination. Broader study findings: A faster peak, day 5 versus 15, was reached by the weaker secondary response. Subsequent booster samples again held most clones from primary vaccination (96% CD4, about 85% CD8).

TCRdb redid the calling of the 5' RACE reads with MiXCR, one entry per CDR3 protein. This table holds 400,000 to 650,000 distinct CDR3 sequences, roughly a fifth found once. Remarks on this clonotype: The target antigen is unknown.

The germline V and J ends were trimmed by 5 bases and 1 base, with 8 bases remaining between them. This CDR3 is built from 13 residues. The chain combines TRBV12-3 or TRBV12-4 with TRBJ1-2; unclear D gene. Here the sequenced sample was PBMCs, taken less than 25 days after the first yellow fever vaccination. This TCR was sampled from a man aged 18 to 29 who received the YFV17D yellow fever vaccine. CDR3 in amino acids: CASSIQRNYGYTF. The CDR3 coding sequence is TGTGCCAGCAGTATTCAGCGTAACTATGGCTACACCTTC.